This TCR beta chain originates from a study of shared clonotypes between healthy human individuals (dated by TCRdb to the early 2020s). Concerning the study at large: The cohort comprised a couple of women and a few men aged 18 to 49 years. For each donor, CD4 naive and CD4 memory were each run on three plates, CD8 naive on two plates, and CD8 memory on one plate. To estimate repertoire size and how much clonotype sharing occurs between individuals, the study deeply sequenced the blood TCR repertoires of 4 to 6 healthy adults. To increase sequencing depth and limit assay-specific biases, different laboratories used diverse techniques to prepare libraries and sequence TCR repertoires. Leukapheresis yielded between about 0.85 and 9.5 billion PBMCs per donor.

The paper's findings and limits, for the study overall: Pairwise subsampling indicated that sequencing depth was expected to affect the degree of clonotype sharing among donors. Estimated clonotype richness was generally larger for naive than for memory subsets. Because the study included a small number of donors, the genetic and exposure-history diversity represented was limited. Only blood was sampled, and tissue TCR repertoires likely differ from those in blood. Compared with non-shared clonotypes, clonotypes shared by all four sorted-subset donors had higher generation probabilities. Incomplete sequencing was indicated by rarefaction of sorted-subset datasets, despite the large sequencing depth. About 5% of naive CD4, roughly 3.5% of naive CD8, approximately 2.2% of memory CD4, and over 0.35% of memory CD8 clonotypes were shared across a handful of donors.

Note on this clone: This receptor's antigen is unknown. There are no base qualities to consult, and no much larger clone falls within one base.

The donors were healthy, HIV-negative adults with no recently reported acute infections or vaccinations. Only Caucasian adults living in Nashville, Tennessee, USA were represented among the donors. CD4+ T cells were enriched by magnetic negative selection, after which naive cells were positively selected on CD45RA and the negative fraction was taken as the memory subset. Blood was collected by leukapheresis, and PBMCs were isolated by Ficoll-Histopaque density gradient centrifugation and then cryopreserved in liquid nitrogen vapor phase. Analytical flow cytometry was used to check the purity and quantity of every magnetically sorted T cell population. Each sorted fraction had its genomic DNA isolated and then quantified by UV absorbance on a Nanodrop 2000c. Its CDR3 holds 14 amino acids, cysteine through phenylalanine. The sequence is cut down to CDR3 DNA, 42 bases in frame from base 1. V is trimmed back by 4 bases and J by 1 base, and the junction contains 2 bases that no gene match accounts for. In the germline V gene (reference sequence), CDR1 corresponds to WNHNN and CDR2 to SYGVQD.

TCR CDR3 regions were amplified from genomic DNA by multiplex PCR using the deep immunoSEQ assay. Extracted genomic DNA from each cell subset was spread evenly across all wells of several immunoSEQ 96-well plates, with each plate serving as a replicate. For sorted subsets, 200 to 250 ng genomic DNA, equal to 25,000 to 35,000 T cell genomes, was loaded into each replicate PCR. Purified libraries were quantified with a Qubit 3.0 fluorometer, sized on a Bioanalyzer 2100, and re-quantified with the KAPA Library Quantification kit. A separate single-read 150-cycle Illumina NextSeq 550 flow cell was used to sequence each immunoSEQ 96-well plate. On the study's bioinformatics: Because the immunoSEQ output included only junctional sequences and no quality scores, the filtering could not be the same as the filtering used for full-length reads. Sequences were annotated with PyIR, a Python wrapper for IgBLAST v1.9, using IMGT germline references to assign V/J genes and CDR3. Reads with weak V/J assignments (E-value above 1e-6), missing CDR3, stop codons, out-of-frame junctions, or ambiguous translated residues were removed. V3J clonotypes were defined as sequences sharing an identical inferred V gene, J gene, and CDR3 amino acid sequence. The percentage overlap between two repertoires was calculated by dividing the number of shared unique clonotypes by the size of the smaller repertoire. Richness of each repertoire was evaluated using RTK rarefaction, the Chao1 estimator, and Recon v2.1 estimates of unobserved clonotypes. Generation probabilities for all TCRbeta clonotypes obtained by the gDNA method from a few donors were computed using OLGA. TCRdb obtained this table from immuneACCESS and retained in-frame rearrangements with V and J assigned. These tables miss some clones; where compared with another copy, unresolved V genes account for less than half of the shortfall, and the remainder is unexplained. V and J calls and clone size are as listed in that table; D and trimming were resolved from the DNA. The sample records approximately 720,000 clones, about two thirds of which are singletons. The top ten clonotypes cover roughly 1.8% of the sample.

The chain links TRBV10-1 with TRBJ2-3; 7 bases in the junction line up with TRBD1. This receptor was taken from a woman in her thirties in good health. The source material was memory CD4+ T cells sorted from blood. The sample's cell subset or site, from its label and the paper: CD45RA-negative fraction. The nucleotide sequence is TGCGCCAGCAGTGCGGGGACAGGCACAGATACGCAGTATTTT. Its protein product is CASSAGTGTDTQYF.